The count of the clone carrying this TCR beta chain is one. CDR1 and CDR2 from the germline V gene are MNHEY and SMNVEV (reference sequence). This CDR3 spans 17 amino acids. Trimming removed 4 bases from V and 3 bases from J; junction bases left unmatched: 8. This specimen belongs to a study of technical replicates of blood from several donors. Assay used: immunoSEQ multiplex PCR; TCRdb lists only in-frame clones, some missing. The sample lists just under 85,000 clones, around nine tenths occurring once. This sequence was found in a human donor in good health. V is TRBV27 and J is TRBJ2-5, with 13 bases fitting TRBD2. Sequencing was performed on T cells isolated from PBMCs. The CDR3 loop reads CASSSLRLAGGEETQYF. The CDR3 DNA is TGTGCCAGCAGTTCCCTGAGACTAGCGGGGGGCGAAGAGACCCAGTACTTC.